What follows are 2 T cell receptor beta chains derived from one specimen sequenced in a study of blood T cell repertoires in COVID-19. Only in-frame clones appear in the TCRdb table, and some are missing; sequencing was by immunoSEQ multiplex PCR. This table holds about 300,000 clones, around 89% found once. Sequenced sample: peripheral blood. These receptors originate from a young woman who had recovered from COVID-19.

The chain has TRBV27 and TRBJ2-3; 9 nucleotides agree with TRBD2. The J segment lost 0 bases and the V segment lost 3 bases, leaving 4 bases of the junction unmatched. The CDR3 is made up of 16 amino acids. The V gene's germline CDR1 is MNHEY and CDR2 SMNVEV (reference sequence). The chain's CDR3 is CASSFIAGDSTDTQYF. The CDR3, as DNA: TGTGCCAGCAGTTTCATAGCGGGGGACAGCACAGATACGCAGTATTTT.

This chain uses TRBV9 with TRBJ2-7; 10 bases match TRBD2. The CDR3 sequence is 16 residues long. CDR1 SGDLS and CDR2 YYNGEE come from the germline V gene. Trimming cost V 4 bases and J 2 bases; bases outside gene matches: 9. CDR3 region: CASSLHSGGAPYEQYF. CDR3 nucleotide sequence: TGTGCCAGCAGCTTACACAGCGGGGGGGCCCCCTACGAGCAGTACTTC. Complete variable domain (other parts from reference TRBV9 and TRBJ2-7): DSGVTQTPKHLITATGQRVTLRCSPRSGDLSVYWYQQSLDQGLQFLIQYYNGEERAKGNILERFSAQQFPDLHSELNLSSLELGDSALYFCASSLHSGGAPYEQYFGPGTRLTVT.